The clone carrying this T cell receptor beta chain was picked up one time. These data are taken from a study of control samples from healthy donors and cancer patients. Measured with immunoSEQ multiplex PCR; TCRdb has only the in-frame clones, and not every one. The sample has 100,000 to 150,000 clones, around 92% seen once. From germline, CDR1 is LNHDA and CDR2 SQIVND (reference sequence). Trimming took 5 bases from V and 8 from J; bases not matched to a gene: 5. This CDR3 has 14 residues. The genes are TRBV19 and TRBJ2-1; 11 nucleotides match TRBD2. The receptor comes from a man older than 75 with head and neck cancer. Material: PBMCs. CDR3 bases: TGTGCCAGTAGTTCTAGCGGGAGGAACCATGAGCAGTTCTTC. It encodes CASSSSGRNHEQFF.